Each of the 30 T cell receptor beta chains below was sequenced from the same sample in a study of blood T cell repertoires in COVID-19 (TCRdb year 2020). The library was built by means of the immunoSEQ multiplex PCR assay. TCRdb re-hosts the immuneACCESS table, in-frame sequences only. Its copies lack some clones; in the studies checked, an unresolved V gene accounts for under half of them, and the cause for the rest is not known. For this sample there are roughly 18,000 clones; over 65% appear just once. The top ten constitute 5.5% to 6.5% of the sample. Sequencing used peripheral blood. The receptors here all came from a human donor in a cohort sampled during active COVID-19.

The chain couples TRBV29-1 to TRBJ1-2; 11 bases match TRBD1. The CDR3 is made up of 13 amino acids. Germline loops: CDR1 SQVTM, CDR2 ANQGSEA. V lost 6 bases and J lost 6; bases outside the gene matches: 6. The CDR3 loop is CSVSGTGGNGYTF. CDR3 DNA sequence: TGCAGCGTGTCCGGGACAGGGGGTAATGGCTACACCTTC.

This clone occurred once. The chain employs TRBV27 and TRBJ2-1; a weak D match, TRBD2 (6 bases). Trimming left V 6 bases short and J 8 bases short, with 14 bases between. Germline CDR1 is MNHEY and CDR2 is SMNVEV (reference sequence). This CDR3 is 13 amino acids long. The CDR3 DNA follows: TGTGCCAGCAGAGGGAATTGGGGGGATGAGCAGTTCTTC. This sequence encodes CASRGNWGDEQFF.

CDR3 sequence: CASSDIDRVQPQHF. The CDR3 DNA follows: TGTGCCAGCAGCGACATAGACAGGGTTCAGCCCCAGCATTTT. The rearrangement uses TRBV21-1 and TRBJ1-5; no DNA check was done on the table's D call, TRBD1. TRBV21-1 is noted as a pseudogene. This CDR3 spans 14 amino acids.

In DNA form, the CDR3 reads TGTGCCAGCACCGCCTACACGGCTCCGGGTAGTTCACCCCTCCACTTT. The encoded protein is CASTAYTAPGSSPLHF. The rearrangement links TRBV2 to TRBJ1-6; D gene uncertain. Per the germline V gene, CDR1 is SNHLY and CDR2 is FYNNEI. This CDR3 comprises 16 residues. Trimming left V 7 bases short and J 9 bases short, with 22 bases between. The entire variable domain, with the rest obtained from reference TRBV2 and TRBJ1-6, is as follows: EPEVTQTPSHQVTQMGQEVILRCVPISNHLYFYWYRQILGQKVEFLVSFYNNEISEKSEIFDDQFSVERPDGSNFTLKIRSTKLEDSAMYFCASTAYTAPGSSPLHFGNGTRLTVT.

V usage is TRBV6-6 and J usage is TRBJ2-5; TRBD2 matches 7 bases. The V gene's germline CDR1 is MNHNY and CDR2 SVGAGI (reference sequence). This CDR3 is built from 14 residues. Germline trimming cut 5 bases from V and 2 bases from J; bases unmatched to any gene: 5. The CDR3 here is CASSRTSVQETQYF. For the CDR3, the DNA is TGTGCCAGCAGTAGAACTAGCGTGCAAGAGACCCAGTACTTC.

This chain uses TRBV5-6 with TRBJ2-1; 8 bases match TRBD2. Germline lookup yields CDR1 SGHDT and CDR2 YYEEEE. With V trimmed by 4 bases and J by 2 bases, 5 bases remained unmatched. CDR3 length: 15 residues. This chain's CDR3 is CASSEAGVPYNEQFF. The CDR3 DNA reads TGTGCCAGCAGCGAAGCGGGAGTTCCCTACAATGAGCAGTTCTTC.

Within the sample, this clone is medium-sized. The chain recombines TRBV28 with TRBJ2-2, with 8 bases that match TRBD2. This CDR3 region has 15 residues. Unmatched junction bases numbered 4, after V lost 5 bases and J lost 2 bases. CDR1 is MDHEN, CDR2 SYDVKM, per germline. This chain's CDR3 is CASSLTSDNTGELFF. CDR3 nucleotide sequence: TGTGCCAGCAGTCTGACTAGCGACAACACCGGGGAGCTGTTTTTT.

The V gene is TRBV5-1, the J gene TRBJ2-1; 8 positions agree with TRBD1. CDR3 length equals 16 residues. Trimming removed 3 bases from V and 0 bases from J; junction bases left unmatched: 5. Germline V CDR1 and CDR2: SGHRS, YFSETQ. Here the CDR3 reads CASSWTGSSSYNEQFF. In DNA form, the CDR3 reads TGCGCCAGCAGCTGGACAGGGTCGAGCTCCTACAATGAGCAGTTCTTC. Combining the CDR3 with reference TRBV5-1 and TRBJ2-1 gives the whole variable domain KAGVTQTPRYLIKTRGQQVTLSCSPISGHRSVSWYQQTPGQGLQFLFEYFSETQRNKGNFPGRFSGRQFSNSRSEMNVSTLELGDSALYLCASSWTGSSSYNEQFFGPGTRLTVL.

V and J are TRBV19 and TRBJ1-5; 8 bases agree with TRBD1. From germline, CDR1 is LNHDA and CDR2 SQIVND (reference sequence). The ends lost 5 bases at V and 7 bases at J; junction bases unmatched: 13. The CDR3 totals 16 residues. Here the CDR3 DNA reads TGTGCCAGTAGTCAACAAACAGGGGGGCTGATCCAGCCCCAGCATTTT. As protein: CASSQQTGGLIQPQHF.

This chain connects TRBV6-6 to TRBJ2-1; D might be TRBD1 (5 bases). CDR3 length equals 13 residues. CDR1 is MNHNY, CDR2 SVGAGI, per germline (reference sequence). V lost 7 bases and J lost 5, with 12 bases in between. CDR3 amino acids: CASKQDGHNEQFF. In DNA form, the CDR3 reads TGTGCCAGCAAACAGGACGGCCACAATGAGCAGTTCTTC.

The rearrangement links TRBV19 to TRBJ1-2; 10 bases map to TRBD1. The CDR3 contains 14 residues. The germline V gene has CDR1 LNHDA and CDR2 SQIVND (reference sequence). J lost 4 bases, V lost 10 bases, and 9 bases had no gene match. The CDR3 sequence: CATLRDRGTYGYTF. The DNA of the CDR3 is TGTGCCACATTACGGGACAGGGGAACCTATGGCTACACCTTC.

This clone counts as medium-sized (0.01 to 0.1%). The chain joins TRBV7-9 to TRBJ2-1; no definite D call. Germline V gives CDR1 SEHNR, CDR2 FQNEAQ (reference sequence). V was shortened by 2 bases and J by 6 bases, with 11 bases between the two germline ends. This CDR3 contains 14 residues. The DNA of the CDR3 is TGTGCCAGCAGCTTAAGCCCCAACCCCAATGAGCAGTTCTTC. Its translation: CASSLSPNPNEQFF.

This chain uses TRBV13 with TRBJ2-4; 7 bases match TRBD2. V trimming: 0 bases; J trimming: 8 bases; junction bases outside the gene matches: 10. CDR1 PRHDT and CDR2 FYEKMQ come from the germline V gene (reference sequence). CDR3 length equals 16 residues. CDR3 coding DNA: TGTGCCAGCAGCTTAGGGCGGCGGGAGAAAGGAGACATTCAGTACTTC. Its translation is CASSLGRREKGDIQYF.

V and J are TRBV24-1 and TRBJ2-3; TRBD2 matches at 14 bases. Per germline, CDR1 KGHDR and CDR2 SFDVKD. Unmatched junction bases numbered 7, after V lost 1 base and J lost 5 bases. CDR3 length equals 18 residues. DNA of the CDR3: TGTGCCACCAGTGATTTATCGGGACTAGCGGGAGATAAAGATACGCAGTATTTT. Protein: CATSDLSGLAGDKDTQYF.

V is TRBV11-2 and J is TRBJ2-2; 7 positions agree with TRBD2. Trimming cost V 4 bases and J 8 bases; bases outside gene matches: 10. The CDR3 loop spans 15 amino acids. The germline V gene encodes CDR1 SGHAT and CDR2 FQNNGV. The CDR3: CASSYRAGFAGELFF. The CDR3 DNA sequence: TGTGCCAGCAGCTATCGAGCGGGATTCGCGGGGGAGCTGTTTTTT.

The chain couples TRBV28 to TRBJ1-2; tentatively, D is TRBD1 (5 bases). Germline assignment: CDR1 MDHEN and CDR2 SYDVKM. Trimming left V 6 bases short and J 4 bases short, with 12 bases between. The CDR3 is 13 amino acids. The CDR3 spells CASRGGIGYGYTF. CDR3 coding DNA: TGTGCCAGCAGGGGGGGGATCGGCTATGGCTACACCTTC.

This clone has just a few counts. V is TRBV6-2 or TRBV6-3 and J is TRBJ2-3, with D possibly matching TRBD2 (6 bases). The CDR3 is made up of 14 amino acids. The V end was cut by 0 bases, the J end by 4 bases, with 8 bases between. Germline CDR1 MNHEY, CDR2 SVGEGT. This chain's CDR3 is CASSYSAGPDTQYF. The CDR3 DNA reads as TGTGCCAGCAGTTACTCTGCGGGACCAGATACGCAGTATTTT.

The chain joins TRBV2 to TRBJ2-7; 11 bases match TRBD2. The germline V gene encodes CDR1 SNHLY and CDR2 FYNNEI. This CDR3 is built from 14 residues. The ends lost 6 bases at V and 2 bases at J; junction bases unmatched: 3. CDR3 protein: CASRGLADPYEQYF. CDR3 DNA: TGTGCCAGCAGGGGACTAGCGGACCCCTACGAGCAGTACTTC.

The CDR3 bases are TGTGCCAGCAGGATACTAGCGTCGACCGGGGAGCTGTTTTTT. It yields the protein CASRILASTGELFF. This rearrangement joins TRBV7-2 to TRBJ2-2; 7 bases map to TRBD2. Germline V gene lookup returns CDR1 SGHTA and CDR2 FQGNSA. The CDR3 extends over 14 amino acids. Unmatched junction bases numbered 6, after V lost 6 bases and J lost 5 bases.

This chain's CDR3 is CTSSQASPASGRDPFSYEQYF. For the CDR3, the DNA is TGCACCAGCAGCCAAGCATCCCCCGCAAGCGGGAGGGATCCTTTCTCCTACGAGCAGTACTTC. V usage is TRBV1 and J usage is TRBJ2-7; TRBD2, the D gene given by the table, was not confirmed from the DNA. TRBV1 is labeled a pseudogene. The CDR3 consists of 21 residues.

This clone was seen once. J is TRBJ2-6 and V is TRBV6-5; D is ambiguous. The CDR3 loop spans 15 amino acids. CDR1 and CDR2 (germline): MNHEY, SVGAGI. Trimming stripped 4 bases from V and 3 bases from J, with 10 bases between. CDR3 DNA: TGTGCCAGCAGTTCCGAGGAAGGTGGGGCCAACGTCCTGACTTTC. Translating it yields CASSSEEGGANVLTF.

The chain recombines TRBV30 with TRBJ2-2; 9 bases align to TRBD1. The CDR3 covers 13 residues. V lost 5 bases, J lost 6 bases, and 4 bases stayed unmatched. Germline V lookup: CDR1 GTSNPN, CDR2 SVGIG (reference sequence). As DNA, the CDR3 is TGTGCCTGGGCCTGGGACAGGGCCGGGGAGCTGTTTTTT. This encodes CAWAWDRAGELFF.

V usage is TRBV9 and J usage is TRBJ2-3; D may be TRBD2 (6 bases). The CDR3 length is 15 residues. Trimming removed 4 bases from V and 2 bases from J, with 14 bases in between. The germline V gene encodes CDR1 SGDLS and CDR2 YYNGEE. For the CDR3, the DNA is TGTGCCAGCAGCACCACGCTAGCGACCACAGATACGCAGTATTTT. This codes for CASSTTLATTDTQYF. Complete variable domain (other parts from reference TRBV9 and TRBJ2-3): DSGVTQTPKHLITATGQRVTLRCSPRSGDLSVYWYQQSLDQGLQFLIQYYNGEERAKGNILERFSAQQFPDLHSELNLSSLELGDSALYFCASSTTLATTDTQYFGPGTRLTVL.

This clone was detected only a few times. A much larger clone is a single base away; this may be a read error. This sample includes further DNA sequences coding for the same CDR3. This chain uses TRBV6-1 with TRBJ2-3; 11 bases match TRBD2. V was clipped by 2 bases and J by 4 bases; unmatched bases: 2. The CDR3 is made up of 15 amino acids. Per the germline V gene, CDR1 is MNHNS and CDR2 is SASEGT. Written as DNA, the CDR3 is TGTGCCAGCAGTGAACTAGCGGGAGGCCCAGATACGCAGTATTTT. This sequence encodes CASSELAGGPDTQYF.

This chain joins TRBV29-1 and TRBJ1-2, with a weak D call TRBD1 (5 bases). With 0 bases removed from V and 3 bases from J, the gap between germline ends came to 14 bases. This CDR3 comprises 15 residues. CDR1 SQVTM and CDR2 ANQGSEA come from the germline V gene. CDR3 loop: CSVEERRGAHYGYTF. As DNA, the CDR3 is TGCAGCGTTGAAGAGAGGCGCGGGGCTCACTATGGCTACACCTTC.

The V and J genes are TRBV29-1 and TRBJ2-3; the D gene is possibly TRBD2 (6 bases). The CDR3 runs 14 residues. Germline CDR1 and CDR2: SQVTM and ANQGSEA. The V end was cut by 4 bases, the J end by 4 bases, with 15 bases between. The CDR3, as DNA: TGCAGCGTTGGGGGAGGCGGAGAGGCAGATACGCAGTATTTT. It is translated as CSVGGGGEADTQYF.

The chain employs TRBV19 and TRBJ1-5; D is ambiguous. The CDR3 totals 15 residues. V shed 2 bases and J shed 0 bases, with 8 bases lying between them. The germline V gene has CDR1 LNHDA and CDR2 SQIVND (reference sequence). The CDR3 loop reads CASSIRRDSNQPQHF. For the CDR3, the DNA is TGTGCCAGTAGTATACGACGGGATAGCAATCAGCCCCAGCATTTT.

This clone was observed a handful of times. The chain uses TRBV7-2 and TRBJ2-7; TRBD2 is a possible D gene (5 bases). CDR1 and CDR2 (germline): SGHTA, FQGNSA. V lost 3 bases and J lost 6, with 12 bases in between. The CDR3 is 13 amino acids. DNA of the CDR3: TGTGCCAGCAGCTTGAATCCCGAGGGCGAGCAGTACTTC. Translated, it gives CASSLNPEGEQYF. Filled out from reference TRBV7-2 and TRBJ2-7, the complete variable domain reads GAGVSQSPSNKVTEKGKDVELRCDPISGHTALYWYRQSLGQGLEFLIYFQGNSAPDKSGLPSDRFSAERTGGSVSTLTIQRTQQEDSAVYLCASSLNPEGEQYFGPGTRLTVT.

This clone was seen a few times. As DNA, the CDR3 is TGTGCCAGCAGCTTAGGGGAGGGAGGGCCTTACGAGCAGTACTTC. Its protein product is CASSLGEGGPYEQYF. The J gene is TRBJ2-7, the V gene TRBV7-2; TRBD2 matches at 7 bases. V lost 1 base to trimming and J lost 4 bases; unmatched junction nucleotides: 7. Looked up from germline, CDR1 is SGHTA and CDR2 is FQGNSA. The CDR3 runs to 15 residues.

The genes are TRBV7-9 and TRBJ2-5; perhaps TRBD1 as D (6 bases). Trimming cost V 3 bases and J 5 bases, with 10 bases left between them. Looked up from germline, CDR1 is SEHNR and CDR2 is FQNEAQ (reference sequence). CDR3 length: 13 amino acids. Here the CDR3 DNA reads TGTGCCAGCAGCTTGGGGGCGCGTGAGACCCAGTACTTC. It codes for CASSLGARETQYF.